This T cell receptor (beta chain) was documented in a study of cytomegalovirus exposure and HLA in healthy donors. At the level of the study: Prior work identified under 130 million unique TCR beta sequences in around 170 million T cells.

Of note for this clone: Antigen: not known.

The PCR contained 60 Vbeta and 13 Jbeta primers. Here immunoSEQ multiplex PCR was the method, and the copy in TCRdb shows in-frame clones only, minus some. The sample includes 90,000 to 110,000 clones, over 80% of them seen just once. Findings and caveats of the study: As a later analysis revealed, the rate of TCR association differed by HLA locus, with DRB1 most and HLA-C fewest. Serostatus for CMV was the only available immune exposure information.

Germline V gene lookup returns CDR1 LNHDA and CDR2 SQIVND (reference sequence). With 5 bases removed from V and 5 bases from J, the gap between germline ends came to 10 bases. The CDR3 is 13 amino acids. The specimen was PBMCs. The rearrangement links TRBV19 to TRBJ1-5; D gene unclear. This TCR was recovered from a man aged 25 to 45 in good health and CMV-seropositive. The CDR3 region is CASSQRGYQPQHF. In DNA, the CDR3 is TGTGCCAGTAGTCAGCGCGGGTATCAGCCCCAGCATTTT.